This T cell receptor beta chain was observed in a study of cytomegalovirus exposure and HLA in healthy donors. PCR used 60 Vbeta primers and 13 Jbeta primers. The assay was immunoSEQ multiplex PCR, and TCRdb's table has in-frame clones only and misses some. Of around 160,000 clones listed, roughly four fifths are singletons. Germline CDR1 MNHNS, CDR2 SASEGT. Trimming pared 8 bases from V and 6 bases from J, leaving 17 bases between. CDR3 length: 14 amino acids. The gene calls are TRBV6-1 and TRBJ2-1; D is perhaps TRBD1 (5 bases). The sequenced material came from PBMCs. The receptor's source is a man aged 45-60 years in good health and CMV-seropositive. CDR3 coding DNA: TGTGCCAGCGGCAGGGTCACTGCGGTCAATGAGCAGTTCTTC. It translates to CASGRVTAVNEQFF.